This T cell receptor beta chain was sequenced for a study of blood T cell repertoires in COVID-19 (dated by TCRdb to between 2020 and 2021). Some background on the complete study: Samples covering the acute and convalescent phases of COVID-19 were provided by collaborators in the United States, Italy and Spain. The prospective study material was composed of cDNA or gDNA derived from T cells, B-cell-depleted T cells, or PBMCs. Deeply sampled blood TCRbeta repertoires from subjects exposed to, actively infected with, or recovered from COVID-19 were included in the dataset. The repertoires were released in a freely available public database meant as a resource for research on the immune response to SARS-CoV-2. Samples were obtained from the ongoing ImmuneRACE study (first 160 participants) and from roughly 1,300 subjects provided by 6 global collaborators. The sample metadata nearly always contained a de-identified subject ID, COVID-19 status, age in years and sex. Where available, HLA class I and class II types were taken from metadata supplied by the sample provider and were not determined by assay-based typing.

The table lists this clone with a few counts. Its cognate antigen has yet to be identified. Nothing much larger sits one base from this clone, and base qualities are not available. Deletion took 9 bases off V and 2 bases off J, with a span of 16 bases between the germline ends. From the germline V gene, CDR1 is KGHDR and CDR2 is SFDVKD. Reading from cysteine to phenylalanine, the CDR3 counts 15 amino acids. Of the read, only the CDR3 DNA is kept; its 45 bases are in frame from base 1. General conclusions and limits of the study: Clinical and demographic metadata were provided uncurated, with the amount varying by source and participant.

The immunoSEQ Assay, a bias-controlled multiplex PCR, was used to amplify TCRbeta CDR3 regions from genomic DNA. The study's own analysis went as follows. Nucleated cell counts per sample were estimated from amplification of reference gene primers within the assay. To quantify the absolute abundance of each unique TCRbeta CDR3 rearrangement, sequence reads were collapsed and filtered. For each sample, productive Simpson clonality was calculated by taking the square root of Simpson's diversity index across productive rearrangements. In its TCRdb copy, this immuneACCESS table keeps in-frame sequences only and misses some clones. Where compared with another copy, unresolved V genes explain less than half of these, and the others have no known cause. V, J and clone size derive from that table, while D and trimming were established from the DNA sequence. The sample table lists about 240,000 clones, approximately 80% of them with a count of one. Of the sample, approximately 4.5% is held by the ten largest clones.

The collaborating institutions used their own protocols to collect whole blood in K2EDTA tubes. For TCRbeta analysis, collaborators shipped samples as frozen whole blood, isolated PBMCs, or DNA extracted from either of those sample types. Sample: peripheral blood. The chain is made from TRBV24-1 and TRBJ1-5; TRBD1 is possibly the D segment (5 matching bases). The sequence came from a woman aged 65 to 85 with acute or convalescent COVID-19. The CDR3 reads CATGGAQSGNQPQHF. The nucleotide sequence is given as TGTGCCACCGGAGGGGCCCAATCGGGCAATCAGCCCCAGCATTTT.